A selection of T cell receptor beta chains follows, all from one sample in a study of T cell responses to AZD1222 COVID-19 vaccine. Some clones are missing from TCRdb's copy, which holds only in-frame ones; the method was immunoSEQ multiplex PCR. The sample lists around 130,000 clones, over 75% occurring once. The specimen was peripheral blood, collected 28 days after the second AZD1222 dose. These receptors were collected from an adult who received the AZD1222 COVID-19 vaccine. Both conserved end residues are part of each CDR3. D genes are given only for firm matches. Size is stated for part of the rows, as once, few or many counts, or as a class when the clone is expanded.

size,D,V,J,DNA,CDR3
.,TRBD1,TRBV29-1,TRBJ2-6,TGCAGCGTTCTACAGGGGGTAGTACCTTCTGGGGCCAACGTCCTGACTTTC,CSVLQGVVPSGANVLTF
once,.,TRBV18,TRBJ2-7,TGTGCCAGCTCACCACGACCAAGGGCAGAGGACGAGCAGTACTTC,CASSPRPRAEDEQYF
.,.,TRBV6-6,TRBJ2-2,TGTGCCAGCAGTTACGAGGGGGGGGCCACCGGGGAGCTGTTTTTT,CASSYEGGATGELFF
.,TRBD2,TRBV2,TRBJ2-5,TGTGCCAGCAGAGCTCAGGGAGGGCCGGAGACCCAGTACTTC,CASRAQGGPETQYF
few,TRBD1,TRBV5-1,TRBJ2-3,TGCGCCAGCAGCTTGGCGTATACAGGGGGGAAAGATACGCAGTATTTT,CASSLAYTGGKDTQYF
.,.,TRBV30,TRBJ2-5,TGTGCCTGGAGCAGACAGCAAGAGACCCAGTACTTC,CAWSRQQETQYF
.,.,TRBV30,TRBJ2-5,TGTGCCTGGAGTGGGCGCAGCGTCCCAGAGACCCAGTACTTC,CAWSGRSVPETQYF
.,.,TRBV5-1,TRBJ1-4,TGCGCCAGCAGCTTCTCCCCCTCTGCAGGATTTTTGGAAAAACTGTTTTTT,CASSFSPSAGFLEKLFF
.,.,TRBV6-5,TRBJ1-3,TGTGCCAGCAGCCTCGTTAGCTCTGGAAACACCATATATTTT,CASSLVSSGNTIYF
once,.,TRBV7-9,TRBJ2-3,TGTGCCAGCAGCCCACCCCCGCTGGGGGGCCCCCCAGATACGCAGTATTTT,CASSPPPLGGPPDTQYF
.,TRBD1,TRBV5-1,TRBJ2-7,TGCGCCAGCAACCCTAGGGACAGGGGGGACGAGCAGTACTTC,CASNPRDRGDEQYF
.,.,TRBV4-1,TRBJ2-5,TGCGCCAGCAGCCAAGGTCCTATCCCAGAAGAGACCCAGTACTTC,CASSQGPIPEETQYF
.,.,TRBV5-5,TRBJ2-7,TGTGCCAGCAGCTTACACAGAACCTACGAGCAGTACTTC,CASSLHRTYEQYF
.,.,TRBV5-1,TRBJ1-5,TGCGCCAGCAGTTCCCAGGGCGGCCAGCCCCAGCATTTT,CASSSQGGQPQHF
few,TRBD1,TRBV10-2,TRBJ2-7,TGCGCCAGCAACCGGGACAGGGTAAACGAGCAGTACTTC,CASNRDRVNEQYF
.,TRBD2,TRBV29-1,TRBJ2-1,TGCAGCTGTGGGGGGACTAGCGGGAGGAATGAGCAGTTCTTC,CSCGGTSGRNEQFF
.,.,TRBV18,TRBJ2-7,TGTGCCAGCTCACCGGGGGGCCACGAGCAGTACTTC,CASSPGGHEQYF
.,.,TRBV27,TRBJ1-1,TGTGCCAGCAGTTTAACCGGAGGCACTGAAGCTTTCTTT,CASSLTGGTEAFF
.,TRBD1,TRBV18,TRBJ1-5,TGTGCCAGCTCACCAGGGACAGGGAATTGGGAGCCCCAGCATTTT,CASSPGTGNWEPQHF
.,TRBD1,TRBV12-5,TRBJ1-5,TGTGCTAGTGGTTTGGTATGGGGACAGGGGGCTAGCAATCAGCCCCAGCATTTT,CASGLVWGQGASNQPQHF
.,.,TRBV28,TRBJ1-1,TGTGCCAGCAGTTTACCTACTGGGCGGGGTGAAGCTTTCTTT,CASSLPTGRGEAFF
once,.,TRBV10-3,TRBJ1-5,TGTGCCACTGCGCCCGGGGGAGCCTCAAATCAGCCCCAGCATTTT,CATAPGGASNQPQHF
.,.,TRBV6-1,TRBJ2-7,TGTGCCAGCAGTGAAGTCCCGGACAGCTCCTACGAGCAGTACTTC,CASSEVPDSSYEQYF
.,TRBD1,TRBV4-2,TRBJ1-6,TGTGCCAGCAGCCAAGACAGGGGGAGGTCACCCCTCCACTTT,CASSQDRGRSPLHF
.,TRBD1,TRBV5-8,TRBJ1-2,TGTGCCAGCAGCCGGACAGGGGGAGACTATGGCTACACCTTC,CASSRTGGDYGYTF
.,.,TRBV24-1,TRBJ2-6,TGTGCCACCAGTATCTCTGGGGCCAACGTCCTGACTTTC,CATSISGANVLTF
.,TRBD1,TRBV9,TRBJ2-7,TGTGCCAGCAGCGTAACGGGACAGTGGGGCGGCTCCTACGAGCAGTACTTC,CASSVTGQWGGSYEQYF
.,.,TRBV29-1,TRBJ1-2,TGCAGCGTTGAAGATGGGGCAGACTACACCTTC,CSVEDGADYTF
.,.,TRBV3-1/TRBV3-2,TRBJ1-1,TGTGCCAGCAGCCAAGATGGATGGGGGATGAACACTGAAGCTTTCTTT,CASSQDGWGMNTEAFF
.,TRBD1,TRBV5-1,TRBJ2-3,TGCGCCAGCAGCCCAGATGGGACAGGGGTATCGCAGTATTTT,CASSPDGTGVSQYF
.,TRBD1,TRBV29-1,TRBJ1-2,TGCAGCGGAGGACAGGGGTCTTGGGGCTACACCTTC,CSGGQGSWGYTF
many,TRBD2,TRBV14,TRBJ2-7,TGTGCCAGCAGCCCGCGTAGGCTAGCGGACGACGAGCAGTACTTC,CASSPRRLADDEQYF
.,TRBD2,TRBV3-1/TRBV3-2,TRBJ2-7,TGTGCCAGCAGCCAATTGGGACTAGCGGGAGGGAGCGACGAGCAGTACTTC,CASSQLGLAGGSDEQYF
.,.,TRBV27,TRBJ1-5,TGTGCCAGCAGTTCGTCGACAGTTAGCAATCAGCCCCAGCATTTT,CASSSSTVSNQPQHF
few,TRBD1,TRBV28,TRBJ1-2,TGTGCCAGCAGTTTATTCAGGGGGGCCTATGGCTACACCTTC,CASSLFRGAYGYTF
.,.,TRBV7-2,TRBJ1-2,TGTGCCAGCAGCTTAGTGCAGGGGTTCTATGGCTACACCTTC,CASSLVQGFYGYTF
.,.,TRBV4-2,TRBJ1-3,TGTGCCAGCAGCCAAGATCTCCCCGGTTTCTCTGGAAACACCATATATTTT,CASSQDLPGFSGNTIYF
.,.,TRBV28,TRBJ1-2,TGTGCCAGCAGTCCATCGAATCTCGATTCTGGCTACACCTTC,CASSPSNLDSGYTF
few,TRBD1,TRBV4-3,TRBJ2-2,TGCGCCAGCAGCCACCCGAGGAATTCAGGGGGTCACACCGGGGAGCTGTTTTTT,CASSHPRNSGGHTGELFF
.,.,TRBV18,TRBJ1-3,TGTGCCAGCTCACCGCTGGGTCTCTCTGGAAACACCATATATTTT,CASSPLGLSGNTIYF
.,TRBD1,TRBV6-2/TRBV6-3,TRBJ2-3,TGTGCCAGCAGTTCCAACAGGGGGCAAAGAGATACGCAGTATTTT,CASSSNRGQRDTQYF
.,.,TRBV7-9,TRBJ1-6,TGTGCCAGCAGCTTAGAGGCGGGTGGGAATTCACCCCTCCACTTT,CASSLEAGGNSPLHF
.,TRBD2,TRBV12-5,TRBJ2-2,TGTGCTAGTGGTTTTACTAGCGGGAGGGTATCCGGGGAGCTGTTTTTT,CASGFTSGRVSGELFF
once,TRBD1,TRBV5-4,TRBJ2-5,TGTGCCAGCAGCTCAGCCGGGACAGGGAGAGGCGAGACCCAGTACTTC,CASSSAGTGRGETQYF
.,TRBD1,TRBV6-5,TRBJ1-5,TGTGCCAGCAGCCGCGGGACAGGGGGCCATCAGCCCCAGCATTTT,CASSRGTGGHQPQHF
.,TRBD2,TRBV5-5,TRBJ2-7,TGTGCCAGCAGCTGGGCTAGCGGGGCCTACGAGCAGTACTTC,CASSWASGAYEQYF
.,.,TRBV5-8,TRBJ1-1,TGTGCCAGCAGCCCGGGTAGACCCCCTGAGGCCACTGAAGCTTTCTTT,CASSPGRPPEATEAFF
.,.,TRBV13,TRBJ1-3,TGTGCCAGCAGCACAAGTGGCAGAAGTTCCTCTGGAAACACCATATATTTT,CASSTSGRSSSGNTIYF
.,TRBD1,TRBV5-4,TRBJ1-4,TGTGCCAGCAGCTTAGGGACAGGGTGGGTTGCTGAAAAACTGTTTTTT,CASSLGTGWVAEKLFF
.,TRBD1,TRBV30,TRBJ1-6,TGTGCCTGGAGTCGTCGGGGACAGTATAATTCACCCCTCCACTTT,CAWSRRGQYNSPLHF
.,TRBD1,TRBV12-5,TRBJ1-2,TGTGCTAGTGGTATTGGACAGGGGACCCGGCTCTATGGCTACACCTTC,CASGIGQGTRLYGYTF
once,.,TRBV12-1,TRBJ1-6,TGTGCCAGCAGCTTTGCGGTACACACGGGGGTTCGATCACCCCTCCACTTT,CASSFAVHTGVRSPLHF
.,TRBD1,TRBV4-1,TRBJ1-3,TGCGCCAGCAGCCAGACCGGGACAGCAAGAAACACCATATATTTT,CASSQTGTARNTIYF
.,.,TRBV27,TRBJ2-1,TGTGCCAGCAGTTCGGAGGGACGGCTCAATGAGCAGTTCTTC,CASSSEGRLNEQFF